One and the same sample provided the 29 T cell receptor beta chains below, sequenced in a study of blood T cell repertoires in COVID-19. Assay used: immunoSEQ multiplex PCR; TCRdb lists only in-frame clones, some missing. The table includes 80,000 or so clones, approximately 80% detected once. Material for sequencing was peripheral blood. The receptor source for this set is a woman in her seventies with acute or convalescent COVID-19.

This chain uses TRBV6-1 with TRBJ2-1; D is undetermined. The V and J ends lost 3 bases and 7 bases respectively, with 7 bases between them. This CDR3 has 12 amino acids. Germline CDR1 reads MNHNS; CDR2 reads SASEGT. In DNA form, the CDR3 reads TGTGCCAGCAGTGAGGGCAGGAATGAGCAGTTCTTC. It yields the protein CASSEGRNEQFF.

The chain employs TRBV11-2 and TRBJ2-7; no clear D gene. The ends were cut back, 5 bases at V and 6 bases at J, with 8 bases in the middle. The CDR3 has 11 residues. Per germline, CDR1 SGHAT and CDR2 FQNNGV. CDR3 region: CASSAGFEQYF. CDR3 bases: TGTGCCAGCAGCGCCGGTTTCGAGCAGTACTTC.

This chain uses TRBV23-1 with TRBJ1-2; TRBD1 might be the D (6 bases). TRBV23-1 has ORF status, its function being uncertain. CDR3 size: 12 residues. V was shortened by 0 bases and J by 11 bases, with 10 bases between the two germline ends. CDR3 coding DNA: TGCGCCAGCAGTCAATCGGACAGCCGATACACCTTC. Amino acids: CASSQSDSRYTF.

This clone was found a few times. This sequence joins TRBV6-2 or TRBV6-3 and TRBJ2-5; no clear D gene. Deletions cut 5 bases from V and 4 bases from J, with 8 bases between. The CDR3 covers 12 residues. Looked up from germline, CDR1 is MNHEY and CDR2 is SVGEGT. As DNA, the CDR3 is TGTGCCAGCAGTCGGCCGGGAGAGACCCAGTACTTC. The encoded protein is CASSRPGETQYF.

The rearrangement joins TRBV19 to TRBJ2-6; 9 bases match TRBD2. V was pared by 5 bases and J by 3 bases, with 20 bases of the junction left unmatched. There are 21 residues in the CDR3. Looked up from germline, CDR1 is LNHDA and CDR2 is SQIVND (reference sequence). The chain's CDR3 is CASSFRGRGLAGEGGANVLTF. The CDR3 region has the DNA TGTGCCAGTAGTTTCCGGGGACGGGGGTTAGCGGGAGAAGGTGGGGCCAACGTCCTGACTTTC.

The V gene is TRBV28, the J gene TRBJ2-5; 8 positions match TRBD1. Germline CDR1 and CDR2: MDHEN and SYDVKM. V shed 6 bases, J shed 4 bases, and the junction held 7 bases outside the gene matches. The CDR3 contains 14 residues. DNA for the CDR3: TGTGCCAGCAGGGAACCAGGGGGCAGAGAGACCCAGTACTTC. It is translated as CASREPGGRETQYF.

The J gene is TRBJ2-1, the V gene TRBV6-5, with 9 bases identical to TRBD2. The CDR3 covers 15 residues. The J segment lost 7 bases and the V segment lost 0 bases, leaving 4 bases of the junction unmatched. Germline CDR1 reads MNHEY; CDR2 reads SVGAGI. CDR3: CASSYSSGRINEQFF. For the CDR3, the DNA is TGTGCCAGCAGTTACTCTAGCGGGAGAATAAATGAGCAGTTCTTC.

This chain connects TRBV5-1 to TRBJ2-3; tentative D call: TRBD1 (6 bases). The germline V gene has CDR1 SGHRS and CDR2 YFSETQ. Trimming pared 0 bases from V and 1 base from J, leaving 9 bases between. CDR3 length: 15 residues. This chain's CDR3 is CASSLAGAGTDTQYF. Written as DNA, the CDR3 is TGCGCCAGCAGCTTGGCAGGGGCGGGCACAGATACGCAGTATTTT. The whole variable domain, filled in from reference TRBV5-1 and TRBJ2-3, reads KAGVTQTPRYLIKTRGQQVTLSCSPISGHRSVSWYQQTPGQGLQFLFEYFSETQRNKGNFPGRFSGRQFSNSRSEMNVSTLELGDSALYLCASSLAGAGTDTQYFGPGTRLTVL.

V gene TRBV11-2 combines with J gene TRBJ1-2; 9 nucleotides agree with TRBD1. This CDR3 has 15 amino acids. Unmatched junction bases numbered 5, after V lost 1 base and J lost 5 bases. Germline CDR1 and CDR2: SGHAT and FQNNGV. The CDR3 loop is CASSLAVGTGYGYTF. CDR3 sequence (DNA): TGTGCCAGCAGCTTAGCGGTTGGGACAGGGTATGGCTACACCTTC. The entire variable domain, with the rest obtained from reference TRBV11-2 and TRBJ1-2, is as follows: EAGVAQSPRYKIIEKRQSVAFWCNPISGHATLYWYQQILGQGPKLLIQFQNNGVVDDSQLPKDRFSAERLKGVDSTLKIQPAKLEDSAVYLCASSLAVGTGYGYTFGSGTRLTVV.

The chain employs TRBV12-5 and TRBJ2-2, with TRBD1 as a possible D gene (6 bases). The CDR3 is 15 residues long. Trimming removed 5 bases from V and 2 bases from J, with 12 bases in between. CDR1 and CDR2 from the germline V gene are LGHNT and FRNRAP. CDR3 protein: CASGPRGGNTGELFF. The CDR3 DNA is TGTGCTAGTGGTCCCCGAGGGGGTAACACCGGGGAGCTGTTTTTT.

This chain joins TRBV11-1 and TRBJ2-5; 8 bases agree with TRBD1. The trim removed 4 bases at V and 5 bases at J, leaving 3 bases unmatched. Germline-derived CDR1 and CDR2 are SGHAT and FQDESV (reference sequence). The CDR3 covers 13 residues. The CDR3 spells CASSWGQAETQYF. The CDR3 DNA sequence: TGTGCCAGCAGCTGGGGACAGGCGGAGACCCAGTACTTC.

This sequence joins TRBV10-3 and TRBJ2-2; 12 bases align to TRBD2. CDR1 is ENHRY, CDR2 SYGVKD, per germline. The CDR3 runs 18 residues. V gave up 6 bases and J gave up 2 bases; unmatched junction bases: 10. In DNA form, the CDR3 reads TGTGCCATCAGATCCCTAGCGGGAGGGCCGGCTAACACCGGGGAGCTGTTTTTT. Its translation is CAIRSLAGGPANTGELFF.

V gene TRBV5-6 combines with J gene TRBJ2-5; D is perhaps TRBD1 (6 bases). Trimming took 5 bases from V and 5 from J, leaving 25 bases between them. CDR1 is SGHDT, CDR2 YYEEEE, per germline. CDR3 length: 17 residues. CDR3 sequence: CASSFETHPGVEETQYF. The CDR3 nucleotides read TGTGCCAGCAGTTTCGAAACACACCCAGGGGTGGAGGAGACCCAGTACTTC.

The chain combines TRBV5-1 with TRBJ2-1; D is uncertain. The CDR3 runs 14 residues. CDR1 and CDR2 (germline): SGHRS, YFSETQ. Trimming removed 5 bases at V and 5 bases at J, with 14 bases between. The CDR3 DNA reads as TGCGCCAGCAGATTTGACTCCGGTAACAATGAGCAGTTCTTC. Protein: CASRFDSGNNEQFF.

There are a few counts of this clone. The rearrangement links TRBV10-3 to TRBJ1-5; D is ambiguous. Trimming left V 0 bases short and J 5 bases short, with 5 bases between. Germline CDR1 is ENHRY and CDR2 is SYGVKD. The CDR3 has 13 residues. Here the CDR3 DNA reads TGTGCCATCAGTGAGTCCGGGGATCAGCCCCAGCATTTT. Translated, it gives CAISESGDQPQHF.

The chain couples TRBV7-9 to TRBJ1-2, with a possible D match to TRBD1 (5 bases). The germline CDR1 and CDR2 sequences are SEHNR and FQNEAQ (reference sequence). This CDR3 is built from 16 residues. Trimming shortened V by 2 bases and J by 4 bases, and 17 bases separated the two germline ends. The CDR3 DNA follows: TGTGCCAGCAGCTTATCGACGACAGACAAATCCTATGGCTACACCTTC. Translation gives CASSLSTTDKSYGYTF.

The genes are TRBV10-1 and TRBJ2-5, with 8 bases lining up with TRBD2. CDR1 and CDR2 from the germline V gene are WNHNN and SYGVQD (reference sequence). The CDR3 consists of 16 residues. V trimming: 3 bases; J trimming: 5 bases; junction bases outside the gene matches: 11. In DNA, the CDR3 is TGCGCCAGCAGTGATGGGGGAGCGGGAGCAGGGGAGACCCAGTACTTC. This gives the protein CASSDGGAGAGETQYF.

The chain couples TRBV7-9 to TRBJ1-1, with D perhaps TRBD1 (5 bases). The germline gives CDR1 SEHNR, CDR2 FQNEAQ (reference sequence). V lost 2 bases, J lost 5 bases, and 27 bases lay in between. This CDR3 has 19 amino acids. The CDR3: CASSLSLRQNIRVRTEAFF. The CDR3, as DNA: TGTGCCAGCAGCTTATCATTAAGACAGAATATCCGCGTGAGGACTGAAGCTTTCTTT.

In this sample, this clone turned up once. The V and J genes are TRBV4-1 and TRBJ2-7, with 7 bases identical to TRBD2. Germline V gene sequence: CDR1 MGHRA, CDR2 YSYEKL. The CDR3 extends over 14 amino acids. J lost 7 bases, V lost 3 bases, and 9 bases had no gene match. The chain's CDR3 is CASSQFGGSGEQYF. The CDR3 DNA reads TGCGCCAGCAGCCAGTTTGGCGGGAGTGGGGAGCAGTACTTC.

The chain employs TRBV24-1 and TRBJ2-7; D is ambiguous. The CDR3 length is 13 residues. The V gene's germline CDR1 is KGHDR and CDR2 SFDVKD. Trimming stripped 4 bases from V and 3 bases from J, with 9 bases between. CDR3 in amino acids: CATSESANYEQYF. As DNA, the CDR3 is TGTGCCACCAGTGAGTCCGCTAACTACGAGCAGTACTTC.

The chain has TRBV3-1 (or the pseudogene TRBV3-2) and TRBJ1-2; 7 nucleotides match TRBD1. This CDR3 has 14 residues. With V trimmed by 3 bases and J by 3 bases, 4 bases remained unmatched. Germline V gene data show CDR1 as LGHDT and CDR2 as YNNKEL (reference sequence). The CDR3 bases are TGTGCCAGCAGCCATTCGGACAGGTACTATGGCTACACCTTC. This translates into CASSHSDRYYGYTF.

The chain links TRBV18 to TRBJ1-4; the D is unclear. Trimming shortened V by 4 bases and J by 0 bases, and 12 bases separated the two germline ends. Germline V gene data show CDR1 as KGHSH and CDR2 as LQKENI. This CDR3 has 16 amino acids. DNA of the CDR3: TGTGCCAGCTCACTCGGGCCGGGAGCAACTAATGAAAAACTGTTTTTT. Its protein is CASSLGPGATNEKLFF.

This clone was observed a single time. The V gene is TRBV7-9, the J gene TRBJ2-5; 7 bases match TRBD2. The length of the CDR3 is 17 residues. Trimming removed 4 bases from V and 4 bases from J; junction bases left unmatched: 15. Germline V gene lookup returns CDR1 SEHNR and CDR2 FQNEAQ (reference sequence). The CDR3 here is CASSSTPGGGSLETQYF. DNA of the CDR3: TGTGCCAGCAGCTCGACTCCGGGCGGCGGGAGTTTAGAGACCCAGTACTTC.

The chain employs TRBV19 and TRBJ1-5, with D possibly being TRBD1 (6 bases). Germline V gene lookup returns CDR1 LNHDA and CDR2 SQIVND (reference sequence). V was pared by 5 bases and J by 0 bases, with 11 bases between. This CDR3 has 15 amino acids. CDR3 DNA: TGTGCCAGTAGTGGGTCAGGGGTTAGCAATCAGCCCCAGCATTTT. The encoded protein is CASSGSGVSNQPQHF.

The rearrangement joins TRBV7-3 to TRBJ2-2, with a possible D match to TRBD1 (6 bases). Deletions cut 5 bases from V and 2 bases from J, with 15 bases between. Per the germline V gene, CDR1 is SGHTA and CDR2 is FQGTGA. The CDR3 has 16 amino acids. CDR3 in DNA: TGTGCCAGCAGCGCACGTGCCAGGGGCAACACCGGGGAGCTGTTTTTT. It specifies CASSARARGNTGELFF. Filled out from reference TRBV7-3 and TRBJ2-2, the complete variable domain reads GAGVSQTPSNKVTEKGKYVELRCDPISGHTALYWYRQSLGQGPEFLIYFQGTGAADDSGLPNDRFFAVRPEGSVSTLKIQRTERGDSAVYLCASSARARGNTGELFFGEGSRLTVL.

This chain joins TRBV25-1 and TRBJ1-1; a possible D gene is TRBD1 (5 bases). This CDR3 is 16 amino acids long. CDR1 MGHDK and CDR2 SYGVNS come from the germline V gene. The V and J ends lost 7 bases and 0 bases respectively, with 18 bases between them. CDR3 DNA sequence: TGTGCCAGCACTCCATCCTCGGGGGGACTGAACACTGAAGCTTTCTTT. Amino acid sequence: CASTPSSGGLNTEAFF.

V usage is TRBV7-8 and J usage is TRBJ2-7, with a tentative D call TRBD1 (5 bases). CDR1 and CDR2 from the germline V gene are SGHVS and FQNEAQ. V lost 1 base, J lost 3 bases, and 13 bases lay in between. CDR3 size: 15 residues. CDR3 nucleotide sequence: TGTGCCAGCAGCTTAGGGCAGGGCCGCATCTACGAGCAGTACTTC. As protein: CASSLGQGRIYEQYF.

The rearrangement joins TRBV6-1 to TRBJ2-3; weak D call: TRBD2 (6 bases). This CDR3 is built from 15 residues. Germline CDR1 is MNHNS and CDR2 is SASEGT. V gave up 3 bases and J gave up 3 bases, with 13 bases separating them. CDR3 loop: CASSEDGTGTDTQYF. The DNA of the CDR3 is TGTGCCAGCAGTGAGGACGGGACTGGTACAGATACGCAGTATTTT.

This clone was counted only a few times. The genes are TRBV6-2 or TRBV6-3 and TRBJ2-1, with 12 bases fitting TRBD2. The CDR3 extends over 17 amino acids. Germline CDR1 MNHEY, CDR2 SVGEGT. The V and J ends lost 4 bases and 1 base, in that order; junction bases with no gene match: 5. This CDR3 is CASSSSGRAGSYNEQFF. The CDR3 coding sequence is TGTGCCAGCAGTTCTAGCGGGAGGGCCGGGTCCTACAATGAGCAGTTCTTC.